The T cell receptor (beta chain) described here comes from a study of cytomegalovirus exposure and HLA in healthy donors (dated by TCRdb to about 2017). Some background on the complete study: An earlier analysis of several hundred of the donors reported approximately 260 Gb of sequence data and some 110 million unique TCR beta sequences obtained from about 170 million T cells. The number of typed donors differed by locus: roughly 629-630 for A, B, C, DRB1 and DQB1; some 500 for DQA1; some 610 for DPA1; and roughly 450 for DPB1. The aim of the study was to test whether cataloging public T cell receptors could identify signatures of past pathogen exposure. Roughly 320 gigabases of sequencing data and around 85 million unique TCR sequences made up an early release that covered 640 HLA-typed donors. Rather than using new phenotypic data, the later analysis identified candidate immune exposures from TCR beta sequences and from how often those sequences occurred across donors. A later analysis re-examined previously published TCR beta repertoires from 600 to 700 donors and added high-resolution HLA genotyping to investigate patterns of TCR occurrence. Both class I and class II loci were covered by HLA typing, at four-digit resolution. Among the approximately 400 genotyped donors, approximately 77% belonged to the genetic ancestry cluster associated with self-reported Caucasian donors. The study used immunosequencing to profile the T cell repertoires of 666 subjects and linked those repertoires to cytomegalovirus serostatus. A later genetic analysis took genome-wide SNP genotypes for 398 of the 666 donors and used that subset as a discovery cohort. Donor age, sex, ethnicity and CMV serostatus were collected together with the repertoire data. Several DR-DQ haplotypes were handled as single units for association and clustering because linkage in the cohort was strong. All discovery cohort repertoires had been generated on a single sequencing platform. Besides the first cohort of roughly 640 subjects, a separate validation cohort made up of over 100 different subjects was used. The study combined high-throughput TCR immunosequencing, statistical association of individual TCRs with disease status, and machine learning to predict cytomegalovirus infection status. To decide whether each TCR beta V gene segment behaved as functional or pseudogenic, an earlier analysis of some 600 of the donors relied on high-throughput TCR beta sequencing. On average, roughly 240,000 unique TCR beta nucleotide sequences were sequenced per donor among more than 350 genotyped donors of the cohort, with 15% to 20% of those sequences being non-productive. Paper-wide results and their limitations: In a later analysis, the rate of TCR association differed among HLA loci, with DRB1 alleles having the most associated TCRs and HLA-C alleles having the fewest. In vitro tests confirmed that a few of the cytomegalovirus-associated TCR beta chains recognize cytomegalovirus antigens. For the cohort, immune exposure information was limited to CMV serostatus. Linkage disequilibrium might explain the correlated functional status among segregating V segments, but an unknown experimental factor could not be excluded. In a later analysis, several top co-occurrence clusters were reported to appear linked to parvovirus B19, influenza, CMV and Epstein-Barr virus. A later analysis found that most CMV-associated TCR beta chains appeared HLA-restricted, with HLA associations seemingly driven largely by CMV exposure. An association between a missense DCLRE1C variant and V-gene and J-gene trimming of TCR beta chains was found in a later genetic analysis and replicated in an independent cohort. The cohort was sequenced for TCR beta chains only, and without alpha or paired-chain data the features that could be detected were limited. The authors suggested that the approach could potentially be extended to other disease states and immunological phenotypes. The study listed 164 TCR beta chains as associated with cytomegalovirus. Roughly uniform sequencing depth across donors was assumed in presence/absence analyses, although this assumption may not hold. Strong co-occurrence of HLA alleles, especially DR and DQ, made assigning TCR associations to individual alleles difficult. A further reported finding was that TCR beta sequences accurately predicted the HLA-A and HLA-B alleles for most subjects in the first cohort. A group of highly shared sequence variants was considered likely to be a technical artifact of the sequencing pipeline. Some IMGT-functional V segments, including TRBV6-2 and TRBV6-3, could not be distinguished by the 87-base-pair reads and were therefore excluded. HLA typing was unavailable for some donors at each locus, so association tests used only the typed subset. Across donors, most TCR sequences were observed very rarely, whereas some public TCRs were present in many individuals. A later analysis associated 15,000 to 20,000 TCR beta sequences with specific HLA alleles at a false discovery rate of 0.05. Cytomegalovirus status was reported to be diagnosed by the classifier with high specificity and sensitivity in both the original and validation cohorts. In an earlier analysis of some 640 of the donors, most TCR beta V segments were observed in productive rearrangements about 87% or about 30% of the time, broadly matching IMGT annotations. The earlier analysis of approximately 540 of the donors excluded 15 to 20 rarely observed V segments, including chromosome 9 orphons, because counts were too low. According to a later genetic analysis, donors in an Asian-associated ancestry cluster had fewer N-insertions in productive TCRs than the approximately 610-donor mean. In a later analysis, HLA-associated TCR beta chains were found to be more clonally expanded and to have lower generation probabilities than equally common non-associated chains.

Via the germline V gene, CDR1 is SGHAT and CDR2 FQNNGV. The CDR3 contains 14 residues, cysteine and phenylalanine counted. The DNA shown is the 42-base CDR3, in frame from base 1. Trimming accounts for 7 bases at V and 10 bases at J, while the number of junction bases matched to no gene is 10. The cohort consisted of 666 healthy bone marrow donors. All cohort members were sampled while nominally healthy, although unrecorded immune exposures were likely present. The donor tested CMV seropositive and was one of the 289 seropositive cohort members. Every donor gave a peripheral blood sample, and the peripheral blood mononuclear cells from that sample were used for TCR beta sequencing. Genomic DNA was extracted from the blood cell samples with the Qiagen DNeasy Blood Extraction Kit. In regard to this clone: Its antigen target is currently unknown. No per-base quality is available; no much larger clone lies one base away.

Library preparation used the immunoSEQ multiplex PCR assay. For the multiplex PCR, a mixture combining 60 forward primers for TCR Vbeta segments and 13 reverse primers for TCR Jbeta segments was used. The CDR3 region of rearranged TCR beta genes was amplified from genomic DNA with a multiplex PCR assay. The Illumina HiSeq System was used to sequence the amplified TCR beta libraries as 87-base-pair reads. In the source study's methods: A later analysis tallied tens of millions of unique TCR beta chains across the 700 or so repertoires, and around 10 million of those chains were shared by two or more donors. Raw reads were error-corrected and collapsed into unique sequences by a nearest-neighbor algorithm in which closely related sequences were merged to remove PCR and sequencing errors. To assign V, D and J gene segments, CDR3 sequences were aligned to IMGT reference sequences. For a sequence to be retained, at least a six-nucleotide match to both a V gene segment and a J gene segment was required. Rearrangements were called productive when the CDR3 lacked stop codons and stayed in frame with V and J; all others were non-productive. CDR3 was defined by IMGT convention, running from the second conserved V-encoded cysteine to the conserved J-encoded phenylalanine. Sequences without an unambiguous match to a single V gene segment were excluded from the earlier analysis of several hundred of the donors. An earlier analysis of fewer than 750 of the donors called V segments functional above 56.7% productive rearrangements and segregating when the between-donor standard deviation exceeded 5%. To diagnose cytomegalovirus status from the catalog of TCR beta chain sequences, a statistical classification framework was built. In a later analysis, TCR nucleotide sequences were compared against IMGT/GENE-DB human TR gene sequences so that V and J genes could be assigned. Using the TCRdist pipeline, a later analysis assigned CDR3 sequences along with most-parsimonious VDJ recombination scenarios. In a later analysis, every TCR beta chain was defined by the combination of its CDR3 amino acid sequence and its V-gene family, and reads without a unique V-gene family were dropped. A later analysis removed 500 to 650 highly shared, low-generation-probability nucleotide sequences to deal with suspected cross-contamination and a sequencing artifact. For each public chain, a later analysis derived a clonal expansion index from normalized ranks of inferred template counts within each repertoire. In a later analysis, generation probabilities were computed using a VDJ recombination model fitted to out-of-frame rearrangements, and the results were checked against IGoR. Hypergeometric tests were used in a later analysis to score TCR-TCR, TCR-HLA and TCR-CMV co-occurrence, with a repertoire-size bias correction applied to the TCR pairs. A later analysis estimated false discovery rates by permuting HLA or CMV assignments 20 times. A later analysis grouped co-occurring TCRs with DBSCAN, adding TCRdist sequence similarity when clustering within HLA-allele-positive subsets. Co-occurrence clustering excluded repertoires with fewer than 30,000 or more than 120,000 public chains, plus five with anomalous nucleotide sharing. Drawn from immuneACCESS, this table holds only the in-frame rearrangements with V and J called that TCRdb kept. Clones are partly lost; checked studies trace under half to an unresolved V gene and leave the rest unexplained. Clone size and V and J calls were adopted from that table, with D and trimming inferred from the DNA. The sample table contains under 150,000 clones; only one count was recorded for more than 70% of them. The leading ten clones occupy 6% to 8% of the sample.

The clonotype originates from a young woman in good health and CMV-seropositive. Sequences were obtained from PBMCs. In this chain, TRBV11-2 is recombined with TRBJ2-1, with 10 middle bases fitting TRBD2. CDR3 sequence: CASKIEVAGGEQFF. In nucleotides, the sequence is TGTGCCAGCAAGATAGAAGTAGCGGGAGGCGAGCAGTTCTTC.